This TCR beta chain was sequenced for a study of blood T cell repertoires in COVID-19. Background on the study: Samples representing acute and convalescent COVID-19 were sourced from the United States, Italy and Spain. The analysed material was cDNA or gDNA that came from T cells, B-cell-depleted T cells, or PBMCs.

The method was immunoSEQ multiplex PCR; TCRdb's version includes in-frame clones alone and lacks a portion of them. The sample has about 140,000 clones, approximately 83% seen once. Germline values: CDR1 SGHTA, CDR2 FQGNSA. This CDR3 region has 13 residues. V lost 5 bases, J lost 8 bases, and 14 bases lay in between. This chain links TRBV7-2 with TRBJ2-3; D gene uncertain. This clonotype originated in a human donor in a cohort sampled during active COVID-19. Material for sequencing was peripheral blood. CDR3 in DNA: TGTGCCAGCAGCCTCCTAGAGCTTGGTACGCAGTATTTT. Translating gives CASSLLELGTQYF.